Below are 17 T cell receptor beta chains sequenced from a single sample in a study of T cell changes during pregnancy in multiple sclerosis. Some clones are missing from TCRdb's copy, which holds only in-frame ones; the method was immunoSEQ multiplex PCR. The data show around 100,000 clones, about 91% seen once. Source: peripheral blood, taken after pregnancy. The receptors were sampled from a female donor with multiple sclerosis, enrolled in a pregnancy study.

This clone was counted once. The chain links TRBV18 to TRBJ1-6, with unresolved D. The germline V and J ends were trimmed by 2 bases and 8 bases, with 7 bases remaining between them. The CDR3 covers 13 residues. CDR1 is KGHSH, CDR2 LQKENI, per germline. The CDR3 DNA sequence: TGTGCCAGCTCACCAGTGAGGGATTCACCCCTCCACTTT. This encodes CASSPVRDSPLHF.

The chain employs TRBV19 and TRBJ1-5, with 8 bases fitting TRBD1. This CDR3 has 14 amino acids. Germline-derived CDR1 and CDR2 are LNHDA and SQIVND (reference sequence). With V trimmed by 8 bases and J by 3 bases, 6 bases remained unmatched. The CDR3, as DNA: TGTGCCAGTGTGGACAGGGAGTACAATCAGCCCCAGCATTTT. It codes for CASVDREYNQPQHF.

The gene calls are TRBV2 and TRBJ2-3; 7 bases agree with TRBD2. Germline V gene sequence: CDR1 SNHLY, CDR2 FYNNEI. Losses at the gene ends were 8 bases for V and 3 bases for J; bases not matched to a gene: 8. CDR3 length equals 14 residues. CDR3 bases: TGTGCCAGCGGGGGGGAGGGCCGAACAGATACGCAGTATTTT. Protein sequence: CASGGEGRTDTQYF.

About this clone: At one end the junction does not follow the germline gene, possibly because of a read error. The rearrangement uses TRBV5-4 and TRBJ1-2; TRBD1 aligns across 7 bases. The CDR3 totals 14 residues. Germline loops: CDR1 SGHNT, CDR2 YYREEE (reference sequence). The CDR3 loop reads CASSQELGGRGYTF. CDR3 nucleotides: TGCGCCAGCAGCCAAGAGTTAGGGGGCCGTGGCTACACCTTC. The whole variable domain, filled in from reference TRBV5-4 and TRBJ1-2, reads ETGVTQSPTHLIKTRGQQVTLRCSSQSGHNTVSWYQQALGQGPQFIFQYYREEENGRGNFPPRFSGLQFPNYSSELNVNALELDDSALYLCASSQELGGRGYTFGSGTRLTVV.

J is TRBJ2-5 and V is TRBV5-1; 7 bases are a match to TRBD2. This CDR3 is 14 amino acids long. Germline V lookup: CDR1 SGHRS, CDR2 YFSETQ. V shed 4 bases and J 0 bases; nucleotides not matched to a gene: 3. The CDR3 coding sequence is TGCGCCAGCAGCCACGGACTAGACCAAGAGACCCAGTACTTC. It translates to CASSHGLDQETQYF.

The chain employs TRBV7-8 and TRBJ2-1, with D possibly TRBD2 on 6 matching bases. Germline lookup yields CDR1 SGHVS and CDR2 FQNEAQ. Trimming shortened V by 1 base and J by 7 bases, and 23 bases separated the two germline ends. CDR3 size: 18 residues. This chain's CDR3 is CASSLDWKSLRAGNEQFF. The CDR3 coding sequence is TGTGCCAGCAGCTTAGATTGGAAGAGCCTCCGCGCGGGAAATGAGCAGTTCTTC.

The gene calls are TRBV19 and TRBJ2-1; 7 positions match TRBD1. This CDR3 region has 14 residues. J lost 5 bases, V lost 6 bases, and 7 bases had no gene match. Looked up from germline, CDR1 is LNHDA and CDR2 is SQIVND (reference sequence). CDR3 nucleotides: TGTGCCAGTAGCCCCCCAGGGGGAAACAATGAGCAGTTCTTC. Translating gives CASSPPGGNNEQFF. The full variable domain, its missing parts supplied by reference TRBV19 and TRBJ2-1, is DGGITQSPKYLFRKEGQNVTLSCEQNLNHDAMYWYRQDPGQGLRLIYYSQIVNDFQKGDIAEGYSVSREKKESFPLTVTSAQKNPTAFYLCASSPPGGNNEQFFGPGTRLTVL.

This clone was detected once. The chain combines TRBV19 with TRBJ1-1; weak D call: TRBD1 (5 bases). CDR3 length: 15 residues. Germline loops: CDR1 LNHDA, CDR2 SQIVND (reference sequence). The ends were cut back, 7 bases at V and 1 base at J, with 16 bases in the middle. The CDR3 loop is CASMFKGGTNTEAFF. DNA of the CDR3: TGTGCCAGTATGTTTAAGGGCGGGACGAACACTGAAGCTTTCTTT.

The chain couples TRBV28 to TRBJ2-2; 9 bases agree with TRBD1. Germline V gives CDR1 MDHEN, CDR2 SYDVKM. After removal of 3 bases from V and 6 bases from J, the junction contained 5 bases not matched to a gene. CDR3 size: 15 residues. CDR3 DNA: TGTGCCAGCAGTTTGTCCCGACAGGGGGCCGGGGAGCTGTTTTTT. This gives the protein CASSLSRQGAGELFF.

The chain employs TRBV5-4 and TRBJ2-3, with no clear D. This CDR3 comprises 15 residues. CDR1 and CDR2 (germline): SGHNT, YYREEE (reference sequence). The germline V and J ends were trimmed by 2 bases and 0 bases, with 10 bases remaining between them. The CDR3 coding sequence is TGTGCCAGCAGCTTTAACCACGGGAGCACAGATACGCAGTATTTT. This translates into CASSFNHGSTDTQYF.

The CDR3 loop reads CASSGRGVRETQYF. In nucleotides, the CDR3 is TGTGCCAGCAGCGGGAGGGGGGTGCGGGAGACCCAGTACTTC. The chain links TRBV7-2 to TRBJ2-5; D may be TRBD2 (7 bases). CDR1 SGHTA and CDR2 FQGNSA come from the germline V gene. This CDR3 comprises 14 residues. V gave up 5 bases and J gave up 5 bases, with 15 bases separating them. The variable domain in full, completed from reference TRBV7-2 and TRBJ2-5, reads GAGVSQSPSNKVTEKGKDVELRCDPISGHTALYWYRQSLGQGLEFLIYFQGNSAPDKSGLPSDRFSAERTGGSVSTLTIQRTQQEDSAVYLCASSGRGVRETQYFGPGTRLLVL.

This chain connects TRBV7-9 to TRBJ1-1; D is ambiguous. The V end lost 5 bases, the J end lost 1 base, and 11 bases lay between the germline ends. The CDR3 consists of 14 residues. From germline, CDR1 is SEHNR and CDR2 FQNEAQ (reference sequence). DNA for the CDR3: TGTGCCAGCAGCCCTTGGCCCTCGAACACTGAAGCTTTCTTT. Translation gives CASSPWPSNTEAFF.

V is TRBV6-6 and J is TRBJ2-1; D might be TRBD2 (6 bases). From germline, CDR1 is MNHNY and CDR2 SVGAGI (reference sequence). V was trimmed by 10 bases and J by 2 bases, leaving 12 bases between them. The CDR3 totals 13 residues. The CDR3 sequence is CAIGSRTYNEQFF. The DNA for the CDR3 is TGTGCCATCGGGAGTCGGACCTACAATGAGCAGTTCTTC.

This clone was detected a few times. The V gene is TRBV20-1, the J gene TRBJ2-2; D gene unclear. Germline assignment: CDR1 DFQATT and CDR2 SNEGSKA (reference sequence). The CDR3 covers 11 residues. Trimming shortened V by 4 bases and J by 7 bases, and 7 bases separated the two germline ends. Here the CDR3 reads CSATVVGELFF. The CDR3 DNA follows: TGCAGTGCTACGGTAGTCGGGGAGCTGTTTTTT.

The chain is built from TRBV9 and TRBJ2-3; the match to TRBD1 covers 8 bases. The trim removed 3 bases at V and 0 bases at J, leaving 3 bases unmatched. The germline V gene has CDR1 SGDLS and CDR2 YYNGEE. CDR3 length: 15 residues. CDR3 sequence (DNA): TGTGCCAGCAGCGGGGGACAGGTGAGCACAGATACGCAGTATTTT. Translation gives CASSGGQVSTDTQYF.

As DNA, the CDR3 is TGTGCCAGCATGTTTTATGGGGGCGGTCAGCCCCAGCATTTT. Translation: CASMFYGGGQPQHF. The chain joins TRBV6-5 to TRBJ1-5; the D gene is possibly TRBD1 (6 bases). Trimming stripped 7 bases from V and 6 bases from J, with 16 bases between. CDR3 length: 14 amino acids. The germline V gene has CDR1 MNHEY and CDR2 SVGAGI.

The chain joins TRBV5-4 to TRBJ1-3, with a tentative D call TRBD1 (5 bases). The CDR3 runs 15 residues. Germline V gene data show CDR1 as SGHNT and CDR2 as YYREEE (reference sequence). Trimming cost V 4 bases and J 0 bases, with 11 bases left between them. In DNA form, the CDR3 reads TGTGCCAGCAGCAACGGGGGAAACTCTGGAAACACCATATATTTT. This gives the protein CASSNGGNSGNTIYF. The whole variable domain, remainder taken from reference TRBV5-4 and TRBJ1-3, is ETGVTQSPTHLIKTRGQQVTLRCSSQSGHNTVSWYQQALGQGPQFIFQYYREEENGRGNFPPRFSGLQFPNYSSELNVNALELDDSALYLCASSNGGNSGNTIYFGEGSWLTVV.